These 15 T cell receptor beta chains originate from one sample sequenced in a study of cytomegalovirus exposure and HLA in healthy donors. Researchers ran the PCR with 60 Vbeta and 13 Jbeta primers. Clones were sequenced by immunoSEQ multiplex PCR, and TCRdb holds only the in-frame ones, with some missing. This sample has about 150,000 clones, with around four fifths found just once. Input material: PBMCs. The origin of the receptors is a boy under 10 years old in good health and CMV-seronegative.

This chain connects TRBV5-1 to TRBJ2-1; D perhaps matches TRBD2 (6 bases). The V end was cut by 0 bases, the J end by 6 bases, with 10 bases between. CDR3 length: 14 residues. The germline V gene encodes CDR1 SGHRS and CDR2 YFSETQ. The CDR3 is CASSLARGFNEQFF. The CDR3, as DNA: TGCGCCAGCAGCTTGGCCCGGGGGTTCAATGAGCAGTTCTTC.

In regard to this clone: At the DNA level, this CDR3 is encoded by other sequences in the same sample as well. The V and J genes are TRBV27 and TRBJ2-2; a possible D gene is TRBD1 (5 bases). Between the trimmed V and J ends, which lost 8 bases and 1 base, there was a span of 17 bases. This CDR3 has 16 amino acids. Per germline, CDR1 MNHEY and CDR2 SMNVEV (reference sequence). The CDR3 DNA sequence: TGTGCCAGCTGGAACCTGGGAACAGGGAACACCGGGGAGCTGTTTTTT. Translated, it gives CASWNLGTGNTGELFF.

This chain's CDR3 is CASSRGQGPYEQYF. For the CDR3, the DNA is TGTGCCAGTAGTAGGGGACAGGGCCCCTACGAGCAGTACTTC. The rearrangement joins TRBV19 to TRBJ2-7, with 9 bases fitting TRBD1. CDR3 length: 14 amino acids. J was trimmed by 2 bases and V by 4 bases; bases with no gene match: 3. CDR1 and CDR2 from the germline V gene are LNHDA and SQIVND (reference sequence).

The V gene is TRBV11-2, the J gene TRBJ1-4, with unresolved D. This CDR3 region has 13 residues. The V end lost 5 bases, the J end lost 7 bases, and 11 bases lay between the germline ends. Germline loops: CDR1 SGHAT, CDR2 FQNNGV. CDR3: CASSPRRTEKLFF. The CDR3 bases are TGTGCCAGCAGCCCCCGCAGAACTGAAAAACTGTTTTTT.

Here the CDR3 DNA reads TGTGCCAGCAGGACTAGCGGGAGCTCCTACGAGCAGTACTTC. Encoded protein: CASRTSGSSYEQYF. The V gene is TRBV6-1, the J gene TRBJ2-7; 12 bases agree with TRBD2. The V segment lost 6 bases and the J segment 0 bases; nucleotides outside the gene matches: 0. This CDR3 spans 14 amino acids. Germline V gene data show CDR1 as MNHNS and CDR2 as SASEGT.

The chain couples TRBV18 to TRBJ1-5; D gene uncertain. The CDR3 runs 15 residues. Trimming shortened V by 2 bases and J by 3 bases, and 11 bases separated the two germline ends. Germline V gene sequence: CDR1 KGHSH, CDR2 LQKENI. CDR3 coding DNA: TGTGCCAGCTCACCATCATCCGGGGTCAATCAGCCCCAGCATTTT. It is translated as CASSPSSGVNQPQHF.

CDR3 coding DNA: TGTGCCAGCAGGCCACAGGGTGGAGAGCAGTTCTTC. Encoded protein: CASRPQGGEQFF. The rearrangement links TRBV21-1 to TRBJ2-1; no check of the table's D call, TRBD1, against the DNA was made. TRBV21-1 is listed as a pseudogene. The CDR3 has 12 residues.

CDR3 region: CASSLQASGNTIYF. The CDR3 coding sequence is TGTGCCAGCAGCTTACAAGCCTCTGGAAACACCATATATTTT. The V gene is TRBV11-3, the J gene TRBJ1-3; D is unresolved. Germline assignment: CDR1 SGHNT and CDR2 YENEEA. The CDR3 extends over 14 amino acids. V gave up 2 bases and J gave up 0 bases, with 5 bases separating them.

This clone showed up just a few times. The V call is TRBV6-1, the J call TRBJ2-7, with TRBD1 identical over 8 bases. CDR1 is MNHNS, CDR2 SASEGT, per germline. The V and J ends lost 4 bases and 0 bases, in that order; junction bases with no gene match: 5. The CDR3 is 15 residues long. The CDR3 nucleotides are TGTGCCAGCAGTGCAGGGGGCGATGGCTCCTACGAGCAGTACTTC. It translates to CASSAGGDGSYEQYF.

The rearrangement uses TRBV29-1 and TRBJ1-4, with D hard to call. This CDR3 contains 16 residues. Germline assignment: CDR1 SQVTM and CDR2 ANQGSEA. The CDR3 bases are TGCCGCAGGAGGTTCTTAGTATGGGCAACTAATGAAAAACTGTTTTTT. This sequence encodes CRRRFLVWATNEKLFF.

CDR3 loop: CASSPGLAGRTPDYEQYF. CDR3 in DNA: TGTGCCAGCAGTCCGGGACTAGCGGGACGAACCCCTGATTACGAGCAGTACTTC. This chain joins TRBV2 and TRBJ2-7, with 13 nucleotides matching TRBD2. The germline V gene has CDR1 SNHLY and CDR2 FYNNEI. The V segment lost 5 bases and the J segment 4 bases; nucleotides outside the gene matches: 14. This CDR3 has 18 amino acids. Drawing the rest from reference TRBV2 and TRBJ2-7, the complete variable domain is EPEVTQTPSHQVTQMGQEVILRCVPISNHLYFYWYRQILGQKVEFLVSFYNNEISEKSEIFDDQFSVERPDGSNFTLKIRSTKLEDSAMYFCASSPGLAGRTPDYEQYFGPGTRLTVT.

The V gene is TRBV7-9, the J gene TRBJ2-7, with 9 bases aligning to TRBD1. V was clipped by 5 bases and J by 3 bases; unmatched bases: 8. CDR1 is SEHNR, CDR2 FQNEAQ, per germline (reference sequence). This CDR3 comprises 15 residues. The CDR3 DNA follows: TGTGCCAGCAGCCAAACCGGGACAGGGCACTACGAGCAGTACTTC. Translating it yields CASSQTGTGHYEQYF.

The chain uses TRBV19 and TRBJ2-1, with TRBD2 identical over 11 bases. The CDR3 sequence is 17 residues long. CDR1 is LNHDA and CDR2 is SQIVND in the germline V gene (reference sequence). V gave up 5 bases and J gave up 9 bases; unmatched junction bases: 15. The CDR3: CASSPFGATSGIGEQFF. The CDR3 coding sequence is TGTGCCAGTAGTCCCTTTGGGGCGACTAGCGGGATTGGTGAGCAGTTCTTC.

The rearrangement uses TRBV6-5 and TRBJ1-2; D possibly corresponds to TRBD1 (5 bases). The germline V and J ends were trimmed by 5 bases and 2 bases, with 12 bases remaining between them. Germline CDR1 is MNHEY and CDR2 is SVGAGI. This CDR3 region has 14 residues. The CDR3: CASSEPGRNYGYTF. The CDR3 DNA sequence: TGTGCCAGCAGTGAACCAGGGCGCAACTATGGCTACACCTTC.

The DNA for the CDR3 is TGTGCCACGCGTCGGGGGGGGAGCTACGAGCAGTACTTC. This gives the protein CATRRGGSYEQYF. The rearrangement joins TRBV5-4 to TRBJ2-7; 8 positions agree with TRBD2. The CDR3 runs 13 residues. Trimming cost V 9 bases and J 3 bases; bases outside gene matches: 8. The germline CDR1 and CDR2 sequences are SGHNT and YYREEE (reference sequence).